This T cell receptor (beta chain) was recorded in a study of regulatory T cells in long-lasting Graves disease. The study, taken as a whole, reports: Relative to new patients (under 1,000), persistent patients exhibited greater sharing of public clonotypes (approximately 3,000). TCR diversity was lower in persistent than newly diagnosed Graves' disease.

The table lists this clonotype with many counts. No antigen is known for it. Time point: newly diagnosed GD, antithyroid drugs for less than 3 months. Extracted RNA from PBMCs served as the source of the TCR library. The V gene lost 10 bases and the J gene lost 7 bases, with 19 bases spanning the gap. The germline V gene has CDR1 SGHTA and CDR2 FQGTGA. The CDR3 spans 13 residues. Construction of TCR beta libraries relied on iRepertoire HTBI primers and on Arm-PCR targeting CDR3 regions. Each CDR3 protein is one row after TCRdb ran MiXCR on the multiplex PCR reads. The sample records about 520,000 distinct CDR3 sequences, approximately 12% being singletons. The sample also formed part of further work on T cells in Graves' hyperthyroidism and ophthalmopathy. This second report adds: Stable Graves' hyperthyroidism denoted no ophthalmopathy progression over 18 months. Exclusions: uncontrolled infection, other autoimmune disease, pregnancy, lactation.

This material consisted of peripheral blood mononuclear cells (PBMCs), taken at new diagnosis, from a patient treated with antithyroid drugs. This clonotype was obtained from a woman aged 30 to 39 with Graves disease. The chain is built from TRBV7-3 and TRBJ1-2; D ambiguous. CDR3 bases: TGTGCCATCCTTTATGGGAATTACGGTGGCTACACCTTC. As protein: CAILYGNYGGYTF.